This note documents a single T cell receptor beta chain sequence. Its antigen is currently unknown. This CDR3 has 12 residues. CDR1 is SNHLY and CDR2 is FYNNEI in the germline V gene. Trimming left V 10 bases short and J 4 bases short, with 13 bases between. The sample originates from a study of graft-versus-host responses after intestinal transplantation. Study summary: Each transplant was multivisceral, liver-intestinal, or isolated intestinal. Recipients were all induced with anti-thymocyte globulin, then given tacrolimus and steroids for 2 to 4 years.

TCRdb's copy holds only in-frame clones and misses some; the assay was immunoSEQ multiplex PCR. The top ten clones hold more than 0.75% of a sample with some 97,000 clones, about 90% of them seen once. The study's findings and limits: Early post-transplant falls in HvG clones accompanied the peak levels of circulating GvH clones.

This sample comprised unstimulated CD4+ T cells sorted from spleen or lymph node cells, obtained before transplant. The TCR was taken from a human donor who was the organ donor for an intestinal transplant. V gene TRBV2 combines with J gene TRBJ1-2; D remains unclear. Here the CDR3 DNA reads TGTGCCACCCTGAGCGCCGGCTATGGCTACACCTTC. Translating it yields CATLSAGYGYTF.